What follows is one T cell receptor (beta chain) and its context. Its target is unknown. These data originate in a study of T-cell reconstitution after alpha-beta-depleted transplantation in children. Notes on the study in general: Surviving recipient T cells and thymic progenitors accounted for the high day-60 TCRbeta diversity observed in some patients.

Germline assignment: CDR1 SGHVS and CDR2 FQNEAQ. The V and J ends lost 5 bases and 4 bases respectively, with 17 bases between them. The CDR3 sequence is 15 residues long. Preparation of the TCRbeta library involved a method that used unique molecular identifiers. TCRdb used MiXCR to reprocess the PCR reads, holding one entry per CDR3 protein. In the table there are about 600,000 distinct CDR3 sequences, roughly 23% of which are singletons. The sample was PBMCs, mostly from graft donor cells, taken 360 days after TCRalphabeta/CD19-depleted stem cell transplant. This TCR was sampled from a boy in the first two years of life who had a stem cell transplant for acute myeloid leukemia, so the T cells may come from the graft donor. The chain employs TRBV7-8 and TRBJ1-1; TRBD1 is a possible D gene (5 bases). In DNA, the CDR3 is TGTGCCAGCAGCCCACGGACCGAAAGGGGCACTGAAGCTTTCTTT. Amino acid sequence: CASSPRTERGTEAFF.